This TCR beta chain was sequenced in a study of PD-L1 blockade in urothelial cancer. Across the whole study: The study started patients on atezolizumab around 2014, giving 1,200 mg intravenously every 3 weeks. Per blood sample, T cells had a median of roughly 150,000.

Stated time point: pretreatment peripheral blood. The CDR3 spans 14 residues. V was trimmed by 0 bases and J by 9 bases, leaving 9 bases between them. CDR1 is LGHNA, CDR2 YNFKEQ, per germline. Assay: immunoSEQ multiplex PCR; the TCRdb copy retains only in-frame clones and omits some. The table records tens of thousands of clones, approximately 84% of them present only once. Study observations and caveats: Durable-benefit cases showed more tumor-associated blood clone expansion at 3 weeks.

In its sample, this clone was seen a few times. The antigen is unknown. The clonotype was recovered from a man aged 60 to 69 with urothelial cancer. V gene TRBV4-2 combines with J gene TRBJ1-6; D remains ambiguous. The source was PBMCs, collected around atezolizumab (anti-PD-L1) treatment. CDR3 sequence: CASSQEEVSSPLHF. The DNA for the CDR3 is TGTGCCAGCAGCCAAGAAGAGGTTTCTTCACCCCTCCACTTT.